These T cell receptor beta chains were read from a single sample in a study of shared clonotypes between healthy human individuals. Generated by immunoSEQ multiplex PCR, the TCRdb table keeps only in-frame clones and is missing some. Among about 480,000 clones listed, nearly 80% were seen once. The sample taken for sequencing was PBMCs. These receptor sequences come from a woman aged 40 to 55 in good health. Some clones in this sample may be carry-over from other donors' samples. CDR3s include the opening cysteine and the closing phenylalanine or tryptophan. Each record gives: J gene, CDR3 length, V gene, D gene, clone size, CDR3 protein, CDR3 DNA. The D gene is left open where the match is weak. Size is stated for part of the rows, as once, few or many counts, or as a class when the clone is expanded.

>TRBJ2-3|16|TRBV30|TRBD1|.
CAWSSHGTGVADTQYF
TGTGCCTGGAGTTCACATGGGACAGGGGTGGCAGATACGCAGTATTTT
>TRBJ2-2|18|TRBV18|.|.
CASSPLRSPGAGTGELFF
TGTGCCAGCTCACCGCTTCGGAGTCCAGGGGCTGGCACCGGGGAGCTGTTTTTT
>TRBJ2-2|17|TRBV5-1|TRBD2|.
CASSLFSGRVNTGELFF
TGCGCCAGCAGCTTGTTTAGCGGGAGGGTGAACACCGGGGAGCTGTTTTTT
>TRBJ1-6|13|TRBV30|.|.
CAWSRGYNSPLHF
TGTGCCTGGAGTAGGGGGTATAATTCACCCCTCCACTTT
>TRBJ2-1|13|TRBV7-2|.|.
CASSSNWDTEQFF
TGTGCCAGCAGCTCCAATTGGGATACTGAGCAGTTCTTC
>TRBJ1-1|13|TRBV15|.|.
CATSRDTRGEAFF
TGTGCCACCAGCAGAGACACCAGGGGTGAAGCTTTCTTT
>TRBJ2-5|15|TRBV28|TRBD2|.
CASSLGLAGGETQYF
TGTGCCAGCAGTTTAGGTTTAGCGGGAGGAGAGACCCAGTACTTC
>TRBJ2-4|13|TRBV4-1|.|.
CASSQGVGGIQYF
TGCGCCAGCAGCCAAGGGGTAGGCGGCATTCAGTACTTC
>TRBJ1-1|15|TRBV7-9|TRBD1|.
CASSLRDRMGTEAFF
TGTGCCAGCAGCCTCAGGGACAGGATGGGCACTGAAGCTTTCTTT
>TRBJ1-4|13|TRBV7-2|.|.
CASSLLTNEKLFF
TGTGCCAGCAGCTTACTAACCAATGAAAAACTGTTTTTT
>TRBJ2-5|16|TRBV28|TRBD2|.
CASSEPGLAGAETQYF
TGTGCCAGCAGTGAACCGGGACTAGCGGGAGCAGAGACCCAGTACTTC
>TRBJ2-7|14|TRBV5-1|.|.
CASSLDARSYEQYF
TGCGCCAGCAGCTTAGACGCCCGCTCCTACGAGCAGTACTTC
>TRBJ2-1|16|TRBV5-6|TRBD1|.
CASSYDRGAFRNEQFF
TGTGCCAGCAGCTACGACAGGGGCGCTTTTAGGAATGAGCAGTTCTTC
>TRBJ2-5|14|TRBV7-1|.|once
CASSLDLPPRTQYF
TGTGCCAGCAGCTTAGATCTCCCGCCGAGGACCCAGTACTTC
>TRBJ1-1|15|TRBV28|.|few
CASRRSGLLNTEAFF
TGTGCCAGCAGGCGTTCGGGACTTTTGAACACTGAAGCTTTCTTT
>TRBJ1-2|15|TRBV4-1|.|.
CASSHPQGSDYGYTF
TGCGCCAGCAGCCACCCCCAGGGCTCGGACTATGGCTACACCTTC
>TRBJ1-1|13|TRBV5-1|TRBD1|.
CASSRTGDTEAFF
TGCGCCAGCAGCCGGACAGGGGACACTGAAGCTTTCTTT
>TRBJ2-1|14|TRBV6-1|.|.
CATNNAGVTNEQFF
TGTGCCACCAACAACGCAGGGGTTACGAATGAGCAGTTCTTC
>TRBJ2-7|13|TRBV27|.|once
CASSFPTAYEQYF
TGTGCCAGCAGTTTCCCGACAGCCTACGAGCAGTACTTC
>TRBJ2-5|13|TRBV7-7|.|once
CASSLDRAETQYF
TGTGCCAGCAGCTTAGACAGGGCTGAGACCCAGTACTTC
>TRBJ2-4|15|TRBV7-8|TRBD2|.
CASSLDWTSNYIQYF
TGTGCCAGCAGCTTAGACTGGACTAGCAACTACATTCAGTACTTC
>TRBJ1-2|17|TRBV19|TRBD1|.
CASSSKTGTYPFYGYTF
TGTGCCAGTAGTTCGAAGACAGGGACATACCCCTTTTATGGCTACACCTTC
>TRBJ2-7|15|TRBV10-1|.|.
CASRLGLPIHYEQYF
TGCGCCAGCAGATTGGGACTCCCTATACACTACGAGCAGTACTTC
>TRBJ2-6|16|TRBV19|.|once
CASSIATSSGANVLTF
TGTGCCAGTAGTATAGCTACGAGCTCTGGGGCCAACGTCCTGACTTTC
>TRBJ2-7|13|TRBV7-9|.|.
CASSPRDTYEQYF
TGTGCCAGCAGCCCCAGAGACACCTACGAGCAGTACTTC
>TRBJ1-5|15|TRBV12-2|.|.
CASRLGTGTHQPQHF
TGTGCAAGTCGCTTAGGGACAGGCACCCATCAGCCCCAGCATTTT
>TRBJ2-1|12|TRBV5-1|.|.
CASSFPGNEQFF
TGCGCCAGCAGCTTCCCAGGGAATGAGCAGTTCTTC
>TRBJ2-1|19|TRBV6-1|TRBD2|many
CASSEARPRGLAGRYEQFF
TGTGCCAGCAGTGAAGCCCGGCCTAGGGGACTAGCGGGAAGATATGAGCAGTTCTTC
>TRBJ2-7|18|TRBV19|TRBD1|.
CASPHHRGRRSSCYEQYF
TGTGCCAGCCCCCACCACAGGGGGCGCCGATCTTCATGCTACGAGCAGTACTTC
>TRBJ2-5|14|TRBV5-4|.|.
CASSLARGVETQYF
TGTGCCAGCAGCTTGGCCCGCGGGGTAGAGACCCAGTACTTC
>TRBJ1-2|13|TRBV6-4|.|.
CASSPGAGDGYTF
TGTGCCAGCAGCCCAGGGGCTGGGGATGGCTACACCTTC
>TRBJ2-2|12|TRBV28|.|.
CASSRNTGELFF
TGTGCCAGCAGTCGAAACACCGGGGAGCTGTTTTTT